Sequencing of this TCR beta chain was carried out in a study of CD8 T cells in Susac syndrome (dated by TCRdb to between 2018 and 2021). In the study overall: The study used repertoire sequencing to test whether antigen drove CD8+ T cell activation and differentiation in Susac syndrome. Clonality of the CD8+ T cell repertoire was compared between eleven to twelve healthy donors, about 14 Susac syndrome patients and approximately 16 multiple sclerosis patients.

With respect to this clonotype: This clone's antigen is unknown. No much larger clonotype is one base removed from it; base qualities were not supplied.

General study outcomes and caveats: The number of individuals in the TCR sequencing and HLA analysis was recognized as being relatively small.

Deletion took 4 bases off V and 0 bases off J, with a span of 16 bases between the germline ends. CDR1 SEHNR and CDR2 FQNEAQ are derived from the germline V gene (reference sequence). The CDR3 measures 16 amino acids from cysteine to phenylalanine. This entry keeps only the CDR3 DNA: 48 bases, framed from base 1. Peripheral blood CD8+ and CD4+ T cells from healthy donors, Susac syndrome patients and multiple sclerosis patients were profiled using high-throughput TCR beta sequencing. Treatment-naive patients with stable or active relapsing-remitting disease fulfilling revised McDonald criteria were used as multiple sclerosis controls. Bulk CD8+ and CD4+ T cells were purified magnetically by negative isolation, whereas CD8+ TEMRA cells were enriched by FACS. Blood was collected in EDTA tubes and processed within 24 hours, with PBMCs isolated through density gradient centrifugation. PBMCs intended for TCR sequencing were frozen in liquid nitrogen and were later thawed in a 37 degrees C water bath. The sorted or isolated CD4+, CD8+ and CD8+ TEMRA cells had a purity of 90% or higher.

RNA was extracted with the RNeasy kit and roughly 0.45 to 1 ug was reverse transcribed using random hexamers. The immunoSEQ multiplex PCR assay, covering 54 Vbeta and 13 Jbeta segments, was used to amplify TCR beta CDR3 regions. To correct PCR amplification bias, a synthetic template baseline was used for both primer optimization and computational correction. Concerning the study's data processing: Reads were annotated to V, D and J genes according to IMGT and were analyzed with immunoSEQ Analyzer, with only productive sequences retained. To calculate clonality, Shannon entropy was normalized by log2 of the number of productive unique sequences and then subtracted from one. For each patient and control, public and private clones were evaluated among the 100 most prevalent clones. Clones were defined as Susac-specific when absent from the healthy and MS cohorts, from 1,000 to 1,100 published viral clones and from other ImmuneACCESS disease sequences. The public reads were reanalyzed by TCRdb: fastp trimming at Q25, MiXCR alignment, in-frame beta chains only. All rows with the same CDR3 protein become a single entry with the most common DNA and genes. The V and J calls reflect TCRdb's pipeline rather than the authors' work. A total of approximately 300,000 distinct CDR3 sequences appear in this sample, 65% to 90% of them only once. The top ten constitute around 0.21% of the sample.

The clonotype was recovered from a human donor with multiple sclerosis. The sample was CD8+ T cells from PBMCs. The rearranged chain carries TRBV7-9 and TRBJ2-7; tentative D gene TRBD1, with 5 bases matching. CDR3 region: CASSSPRAMSSYEQYF. Read as DNA, the sequence is TGTGCCAGCAGCTCCCCCAGGGCAATGAGCTCCTACGAGCAGTACTTC. The full variable domain, completed from the reference TRBV7-9 and TRBJ2-7 proteins outside the CDR3, reads DTGVSQNPRHKITKRGQNVTFRCDPISEHNRLYWYRQTLGQGPEFLTYFQNEAQLEKSRLLSDRFSAERPKGSFSTLEIQRTEQGDSAMYLCASSSPRAMSSYEQYFGPGTRLTVT.